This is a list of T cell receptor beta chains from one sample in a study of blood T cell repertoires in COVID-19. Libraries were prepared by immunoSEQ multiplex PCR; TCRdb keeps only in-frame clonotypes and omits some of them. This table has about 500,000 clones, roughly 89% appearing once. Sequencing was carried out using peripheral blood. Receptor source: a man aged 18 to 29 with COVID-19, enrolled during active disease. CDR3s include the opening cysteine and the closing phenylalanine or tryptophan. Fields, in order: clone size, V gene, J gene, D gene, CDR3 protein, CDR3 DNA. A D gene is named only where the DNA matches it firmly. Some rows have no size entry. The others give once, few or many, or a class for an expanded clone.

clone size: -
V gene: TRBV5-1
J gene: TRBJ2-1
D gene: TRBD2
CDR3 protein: CASSLAAGSYNEQFF
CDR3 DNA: TGCGCCAGCAGCTTGGCAGCGGGGTCCTACAATGAGCAGTTCTTC

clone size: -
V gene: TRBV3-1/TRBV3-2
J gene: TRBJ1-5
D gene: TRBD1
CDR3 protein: CASSQQWTGGEQPQHF
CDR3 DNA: TGTGCCAGCAGCCAACAATGGACAGGGGGCGAGCAGCCCCAGCATTTT

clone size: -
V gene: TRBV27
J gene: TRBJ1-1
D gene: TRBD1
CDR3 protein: CASSLWGTVDTEAFF
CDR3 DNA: TGTGCCAGCAGTTTATGGGGGACAGTTGACACTGAAGCTTTCTTT

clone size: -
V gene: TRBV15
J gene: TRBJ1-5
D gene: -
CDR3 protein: CATSGQRGGNQPQHF
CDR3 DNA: TGTGCCACCAGCGGTCAGCGCGGGGGCAATCAGCCCCAGCATTTT

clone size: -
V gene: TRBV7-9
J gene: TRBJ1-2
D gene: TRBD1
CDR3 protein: CASSSGEQGARRGYTF
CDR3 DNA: TGTGCCAGCAGCTCAGGGGAACAGGGGGCGCGGCGTGGCTACACCTTC

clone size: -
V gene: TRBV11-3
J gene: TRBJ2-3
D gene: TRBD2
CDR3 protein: CASSPPFGRADTDTQYF
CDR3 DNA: TGTGCCAGCAGCCCTCCTTTCGGGAGGGCGGACACAGATACGCAGTATTTT

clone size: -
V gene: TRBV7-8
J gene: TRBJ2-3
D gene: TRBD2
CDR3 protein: CASSLRTSGGVRDTQYF
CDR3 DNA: TGTGCCAGCAGCTTAAGGACTAGCGGAGGAGTAAGAGATACGCAGTATTTT

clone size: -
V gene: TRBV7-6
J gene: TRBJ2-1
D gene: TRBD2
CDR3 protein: CASSLLAGAGSYNEQFF
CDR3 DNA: TGTGCCAGCAGCTTATTAGCGGGAGCGGGCTCCTACAATGAGCAGTTCTTC

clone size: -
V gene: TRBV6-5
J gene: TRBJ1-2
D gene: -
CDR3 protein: CASSYVGPGTIYGYTF
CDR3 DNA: TGTGCCAGCAGTTACGTGGGGCCCGGGACAATCTATGGCTACACCTTC

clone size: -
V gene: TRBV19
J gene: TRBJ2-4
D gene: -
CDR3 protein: CATPTELAKNIQYF
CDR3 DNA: TGTGCCACCCCGACGGAGCTAGCCAAAAACATTCAGTACTTC

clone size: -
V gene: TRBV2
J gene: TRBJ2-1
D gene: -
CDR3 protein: CASSGPTGFYNEQFF
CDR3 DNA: TGTGCCAGCAGTGGTCCAACGGGGTTTTACAATGAGCAGTTCTTC

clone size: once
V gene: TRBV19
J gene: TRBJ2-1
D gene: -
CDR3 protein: CASSTTGSEYNEQFF
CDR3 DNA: TGTGCCAGTAGTACGACCGGGTCCGAATACAATGAGCAGTTCTTC

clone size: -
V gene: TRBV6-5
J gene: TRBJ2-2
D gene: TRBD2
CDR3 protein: CASSPGLALTGELFF
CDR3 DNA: TGTGCCAGCAGCCCCGGACTAGCCCTCACCGGGGAGCTGTTTTTT

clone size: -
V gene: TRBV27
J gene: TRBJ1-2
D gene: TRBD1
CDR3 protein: CASSSARQGGGYTF
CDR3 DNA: TGTGCCAGCAGTTCCGCCCGACAGGGGGGCGGCTACACCTTC

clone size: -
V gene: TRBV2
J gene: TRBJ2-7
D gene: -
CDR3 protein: CASSGDSYEQYF
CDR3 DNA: TGTGCCAGCAGCGGGGATTCCTACGAGCAGTACTTC

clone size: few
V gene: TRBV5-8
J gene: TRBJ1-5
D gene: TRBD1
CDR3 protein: CASSLRRDRYLMNSNQPQHF
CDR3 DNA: TGTGCCAGCAGCTTAAGACGGGACAGATACTTAATGAATAGCAATCAGCCCCAGCATTTT

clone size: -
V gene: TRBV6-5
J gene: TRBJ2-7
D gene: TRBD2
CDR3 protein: CASRGLRENPYEQYF
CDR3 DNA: TGTGCCAGCAGAGGTCTGCGGGAGAACCCCTACGAGCAGTACTTC

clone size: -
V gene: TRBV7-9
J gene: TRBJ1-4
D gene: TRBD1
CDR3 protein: CASSLIGTGSEKLFF
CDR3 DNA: TGTGCCAGCAGCTTAATCGGGACAGGGAGTGAAAAACTGTTTTTT

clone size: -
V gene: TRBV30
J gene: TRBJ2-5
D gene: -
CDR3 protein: CAWKYRGVSETQYF
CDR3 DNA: TGTGCCTGGAAATACCGGGGAGTTTCGGAGACCCAGTACTTC

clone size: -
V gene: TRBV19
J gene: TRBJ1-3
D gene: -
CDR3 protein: CASSTVGGPGNTIYF
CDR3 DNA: TGTGCCAGTAGTACCGTCGGGGGGCCTGGAAACACCATATATTTT

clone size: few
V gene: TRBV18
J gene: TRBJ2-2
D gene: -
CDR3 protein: CASSQAPGNTGNTGELFF
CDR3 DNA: TGTGCCAGCTCACAAGCCCCCGGGAACACCGGAAACACCGGGGAGCTGTTTTTT

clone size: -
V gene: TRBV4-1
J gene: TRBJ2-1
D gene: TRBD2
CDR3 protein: CASRIKAGGSYNEQFF
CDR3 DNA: TGCGCCAGCAGGATAAAAGCGGGGGGCTCCTACAATGAGCAGTTCTTC

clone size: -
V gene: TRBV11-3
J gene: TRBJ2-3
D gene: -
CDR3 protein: CASSLSLADTQYF
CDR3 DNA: TGTGCCAGCAGCTTAAGCCTAGCAGATACGCAGTATTTT

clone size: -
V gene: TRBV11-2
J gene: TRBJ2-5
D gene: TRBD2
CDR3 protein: CASSRSGSETQYF
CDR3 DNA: TGTGCCAGCAGCCGAAGCGGGAGTGAGACCCAGTACTTC

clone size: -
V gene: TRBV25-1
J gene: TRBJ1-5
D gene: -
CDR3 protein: CASSEFSSNQPQHF
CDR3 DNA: TGTGCCAGCAGTGAATTTAGTAGCAATCAGCCCCAGCATTTT

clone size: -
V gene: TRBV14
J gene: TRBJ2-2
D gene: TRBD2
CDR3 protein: CAPRGLAENTGELFF
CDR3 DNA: TGTGCCCCTCGGGGACTAGCAGAGAACACCGGGGAGCTGTTTTTT

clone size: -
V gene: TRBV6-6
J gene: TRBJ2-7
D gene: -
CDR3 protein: CASSSLYEQYF
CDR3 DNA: TGTGCCAGCAGTTCCCTTTACGAGCAGTACTTC

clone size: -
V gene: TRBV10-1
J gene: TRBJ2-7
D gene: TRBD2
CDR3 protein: CASSESVAGVYEQYF
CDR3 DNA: TGCGCCAGCAGTGAGTCGGTAGCGGGAGTCTACGAGCAGTACTTC

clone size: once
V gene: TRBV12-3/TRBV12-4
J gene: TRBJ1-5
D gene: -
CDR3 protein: CASSKQGQPQHF
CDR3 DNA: TGTGCCAGCAGTAAACAGGGACAGCCCCAGCATTTT

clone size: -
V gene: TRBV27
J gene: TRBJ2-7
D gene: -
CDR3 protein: CASSLLGQGTDYEQYF
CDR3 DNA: TGTGCCAGCAGTTTACTGGGACAAGGGACCGACTACGAGCAGTACTTC

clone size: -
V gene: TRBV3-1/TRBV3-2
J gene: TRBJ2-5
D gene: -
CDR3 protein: CASSQRGQETQYF
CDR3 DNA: TGTGCCAGCAGCCAAAGGGGACAAGAGACCCAGTACTTC

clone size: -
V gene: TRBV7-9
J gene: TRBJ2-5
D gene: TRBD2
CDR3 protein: CASSLDGLAGGIKYF
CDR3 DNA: TGTGCCAGCAGCTTAGACGGACTAGCGGGGGGGATAAAGTACTTC

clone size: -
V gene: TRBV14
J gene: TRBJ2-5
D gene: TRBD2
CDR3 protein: CASSHGLAVATQYF
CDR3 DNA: TGTGCCAGCAGCCACGGACTAGCGGTAGCAACCCAGTACTTC

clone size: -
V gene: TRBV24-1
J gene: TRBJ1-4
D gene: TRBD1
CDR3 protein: CATSDNPGQGSTNEKLFF
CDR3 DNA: TGTGCCACCAGTGACAACCCGGGACAGGGATCTACTAATGAAAAACTGTTTTTT

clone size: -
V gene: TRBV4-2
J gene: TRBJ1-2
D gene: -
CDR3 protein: CASSRKHILSGGVDGYTF
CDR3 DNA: TGTGCCAGCAGCCGCAAACACATTTTGTCCGGAGGGGTGGATGGCTACACCTTC

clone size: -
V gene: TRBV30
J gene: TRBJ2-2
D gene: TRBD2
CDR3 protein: CAWSTHRLAGFANTGELFF
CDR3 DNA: TGTGCCTGGAGTACCCACCGACTAGCGGGGTTCGCGAACACCGGGGAGCTGTTTTTT

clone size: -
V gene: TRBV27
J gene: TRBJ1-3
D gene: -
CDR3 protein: CASSPRVPTGNTIYF
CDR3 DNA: TGTGCCAGCAGTCCCAGGGTACCCACTGGAAACACCATATATTTT

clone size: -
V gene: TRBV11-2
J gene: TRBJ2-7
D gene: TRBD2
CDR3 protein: CASSLAGGREQYF
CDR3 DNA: TGTGCCAGCAGCTTAGCGGGGGGGCGCGAGCAGTACTTC

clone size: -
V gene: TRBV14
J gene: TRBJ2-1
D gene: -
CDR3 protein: CASSRGQVRGNEQFF
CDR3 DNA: TGTGCCAGCAGCCGGGGGCAGGTTCGCGGCAATGAGCAGTTCTTC

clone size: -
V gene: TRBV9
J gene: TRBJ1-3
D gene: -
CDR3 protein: CASSVDLSGGISGNTIYF
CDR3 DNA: TGTGCCAGCAGCGTAGACCTCTCGGGGGGGATCTCTGGAAACACCATATATTTT